The 5 T cell receptor beta chains in this list originate from one sample, sequenced in a study of blood T cell repertoires in COVID-19. TCRdb keeps only in-frame clones here, not all; method: immunoSEQ multiplex PCR. The data contain over 100,000 clones, around 84% of them singletons. Material: peripheral blood. The receptors were gathered from a man aged 60-69 years with acute or convalescent COVID-19.

The chain uses TRBV19 and TRBJ1-1; D is possibly TRBD1 (5 bases). The CDR3 is 12 amino acids. The germline V and J ends were trimmed by 7 bases and 10 bases, with 16 bases remaining between them. The germline gives CDR1 LNHDA, CDR2 SQIVND (reference sequence). The CDR3 region has the DNA TGTGCCAGTATGGCCCCGACAGACGTAGCTTTCTTT. Encoded protein: CASMAPTDVAFF.

For the CDR3, the DNA is TGTGCCTGCACAGGGGACGTCTATGGCTACACCTTC. Translated: CACTGDVYGYTF. The chain has TRBV30 and TRBJ1-2; 7 bases fit TRBD1. V lost 6 bases and J lost 4; bases outside the gene matches: 5. CDR3 length equals 12 residues. Germline values: CDR1 GTSNPN, CDR2 SVGIG (reference sequence).

This chain links TRBV21-1 with TRBJ2-1; no check of the table's D call, TRBD2, against the DNA was made. TRBV21-1 is assigned pseudogene status. The CDR3 length is 20 residues. CDR3 residues: CASSKRGLAGGSPLFDEQFF. The CDR3 DNA sequence: TGTGCCAGCAGCAAACGAGGGCTAGCGGGAGGGTCCCCCTTATTCGATGAGCAGTTCTTC.

This chain links TRBV5-1 with TRBJ2-3; TRBD1 is a possible D gene (6 bases). CDR3 length: 19 residues. Between the trimmed V and J ends, which lost 4 bases and 0 bases, there was a span of 24 bases. Germline CDR1 is SGHRS and CDR2 is YFSETQ. CDR3 loop: CASSLAGAGDTLSTDTQYF. CDR3 sequence (DNA): TGCGCCAGCAGCCTCGCCGGGGCCGGGGACACCCTCAGCACAGATACGCAGTATTTT.

J is TRBJ2-3 and V is TRBV4-1; 7 nucleotides align to TRBD2. CDR1 and CDR2 (germline): MGHRA, YSYEKL. J gave up 0 bases and V 1 base, and 4 bases lay outside the gene matches. This CDR3 comprises 16 residues. The CDR3 region is CASSQVAGSSTDTQYF. The CDR3 nucleotides are TGCGCCAGCAGCCAAGTAGCGGGCTCTAGCACAGATACGCAGTATTTT.